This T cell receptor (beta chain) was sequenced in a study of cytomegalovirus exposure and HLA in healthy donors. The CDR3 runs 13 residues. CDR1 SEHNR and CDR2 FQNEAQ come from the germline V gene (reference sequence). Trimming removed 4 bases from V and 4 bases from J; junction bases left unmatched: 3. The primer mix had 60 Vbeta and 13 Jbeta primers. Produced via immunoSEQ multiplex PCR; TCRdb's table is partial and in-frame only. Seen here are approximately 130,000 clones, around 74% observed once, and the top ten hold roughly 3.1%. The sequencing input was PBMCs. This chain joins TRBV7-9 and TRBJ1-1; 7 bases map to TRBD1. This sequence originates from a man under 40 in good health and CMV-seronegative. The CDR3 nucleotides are TGTGCCAGCAGCTCCAGGGGGAGCACTGAAGCTTTCTTT. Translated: CASSSRGSTEAFF.